Presented here are 30 T cell receptor beta chains from one specimen sequenced in a study of T cells in Graves' hyperthyroidism and ophthalmopathy. Amplified TCR beta CDR3 regions derived from RNA transcripts. First-round RT-PCR with HTBI primers amplified the TCR CDR3 region. TCRdb passed the multiplex PCR reads through MiXCR, listing each CDR3 protein once. Altogether some 720,000 distinct CDR3 sequences are present, less than 20% being singletons, with the ten largest covering approximately 8%. Input material: blood. These receptors were taken from a man between 18 and 35 years old with Graves' hyperthyroidism.

This clonotype appeared many times. The chain uses TRBV12-3 or TRBV12-4 and TRBJ2-5; 8 bases fit TRBD1. Trimming cost V 7 bases and J 5 bases; bases outside gene matches: 12. The CDR3 consists of 15 residues. CDR3 DNA: TGTGCCAGCACCGAAACAAGGACAGGGAAGGAGACCCAGTACTTC. It codes for CASTETRTGKETQYF.

This clonotype was counted many times. J is TRBJ2-1 and V is TRBV3-1, with 7 bases that match TRBD2. This CDR3 spans 16 amino acids. CDR1 and CDR2 (germline): LGHDT, YNNKEL (reference sequence). The V segment lost 0 bases and the J segment 12 bases; nucleotides outside the gene matches: 14. The CDR3: CASSQDPSGVNVGQFF. The CDR3 DNA follows: TGTGCCAGCAGCCAAGATCCCAGCGGGGTTAATGTCGGGCAGTTCTTC.

In this sample, this clonotype turned up many times. The chain combines TRBV27 with TRBJ2-3, with 11 bases that match TRBD2. Trimming removed 3 bases from V and 4 bases from J; junction bases left unmatched: 6. The CDR3 spans 16 residues. The germline V gene has CDR1 MNHEY and CDR2 SMNVEV (reference sequence). The CDR3 reads CASSFIAGGPSDTQYF. DNA of the CDR3: TGTGCCAGCAGTTTTATAGCGGGAGGGCCGTCAGATACGCAGTATTTT.

The CDR3 loop reads CASSAMGDSYNEQFF. The CDR3 nucleotides are TGTGCCAGCAGCGCAATGGGGGACTCCTACAATGAGCAGTTCTTC. J is TRBJ2-1 and V is TRBV9; tentatively, D is TRBD1 or TRBD2 (5 bases each). V was pared by 3 bases and J by 0 bases, with 10 bases between. Germline CDR1 reads SGDLS; CDR2 reads YYNGEE. This CDR3 has 15 amino acids.

On this clonotype: A read error may produce the germline difference seen at one junction end. The rearrangement joins TRBV5-1 to TRBJ2-7, with D perhaps matching TRBD1 (6 bases). The CDR3 runs to 18 residues. Germline V lookup: CDR1 SGHRS, CDR2 YFSETQ. The CDR3 loop is CASSLAFGRRSGAYEQYF. Written as DNA, the CDR3 is TGTGCCAGCAGCTTAGCCTTTGGGAGAAGATCAGGGGCCTACGAGCAGTACTTC.

The chain is built from TRBV2 and TRBJ2-5; 7 bases map to TRBD2. The CDR3 is 14 residues long. From germline, CDR1 is SNHLY and CDR2 FYNNEI. The junction had 5 bases not matched to a gene; V was cut back by 3 bases and J by 4 bases. CDR3 DNA: TGTGCCAGCAGTGACTGGGGGGGATTAGAGACCCAGTACTTC. The encoded protein is CASSDWGGLETQYF.

This clonotype was seen only a few times. The chain is built from TRBV2 and TRBJ1-6, with a tentative D call TRBD1 (6 bases). CDR1 is SNHLY, CDR2 FYNNEI, per germline. The CDR3 has 16 amino acids. The V end was cut by 6 bases, the J end by 8 bases, with 20 bases between. The CDR3: CASSLAIQGFYSPLHF. The CDR3 nucleotides read TGTGCCAGCAGCCTGGCGATACAGGGATTTTATTCACCCCTCCACTTT.

This clonotype has just a few counts. The rearrangement links TRBV6-1 to TRBJ1-4; tentative D call: TRBD1 (5 bases). V was trimmed by 5 bases and J by 0 bases, leaving 13 bases between them. Germline loops: CDR1 MNHNS, CDR2 SASEGT. The CDR3 has 16 amino acids. The CDR3 loop reads CASSPDRITTNEKLFF. CDR3 bases: TGTGCCAGCAGTCCCGACAGAATTACAACTAATGAAAAACTGTTTTTT.

The sample holds many counts of this clonotype. The rearrangement uses TRBV28 and TRBJ2-7, with TRBD2 matching over 9 bases. The V gene's germline CDR1 is MDHEN and CDR2 SYDVKM. Trimming at V came to 6 bases and at J to 6 bases, leaving 9 bases not matched to a gene. This CDR3 spans 14 amino acids. CDR3 DNA: TGTGCCAGCAGGGAACGCGGGAGGGCCCTCGAGCAGTACTTC. Its protein product is CASRERGRALEQYF.

This CDR3 reads CASSFISGQNEQYF. As DNA, the CDR3 is TGTGCCAGCAGTTTCATCTCAGGCCAGAACGAGCAGTACTTC. The chain employs TRBV12-3 or TRBV12-4 and TRBJ2-7; D uncertain. Trimming left V 3 bases short and J 5 bases short, with 14 bases between. The CDR3 loop spans 14 amino acids.

The rearrangement links TRBV4-3 to TRBJ2-2; 8 nucleotides match TRBD2. CDR1 and CDR2 (germline): LGHNA, YSLEER. CDR3 length equals 18 residues. V shed 4 bases and J 5 bases; nucleotides not matched to a gene: 15. CDR3 DNA: TGCGCCAGCAGCCCGGGAGTTTACGGGACTAGTCGTACCGGGGAGCTGTTTTTT. This translates into CASSPGVYGTSRTGELFF.

V is TRBV28 and J is TRBJ2-5, with 9 bases aligning to TRBD2. CDR1 is MDHEN, CDR2 SYDVKM, per germline. The J segment lost 3 bases and the V segment lost 7 bases, leaving 3 bases of the junction unmatched. The CDR3 covers 13 residues. The CDR3 sequence: CASNRLAEETQYF. The DNA for the CDR3 is TGTGCCAGCAACCGACTAGCGGAAGAGACCCAGTACTTC.

This chain joins TRBV20-1 and TRBJ2-1; TRBD2 matches 9 bases. Germline V gives CDR1 DFQATT, CDR2 SNEGSKA (reference sequence). The V and J ends lost 6 bases and 0 bases, in that order; junction bases with no gene match: 6. CDR3 size: 15 residues. The CDR3 spells CSARTSVSSYNEQFF. The DNA for the CDR3 is TGCAGTGCCAGGACTAGCGTGAGCTCCTACAATGAGCAGTTCTTC.

The CDR3 loop is CASSLGQGSVQPQHF. CDR3 DNA sequence: TGTGCCAGCTCACTGGGACAGGGGTCGGTTCAGCCCCAGCATTTT. The V gene is TRBV18, the J gene TRBJ1-5; 10 nucleotides align to TRBD1. The germline gives CDR1 KGHSH, CDR2 LQKENI. This CDR3 is built from 15 residues. Trimming cost V 4 bases and J 6 bases; bases outside gene matches: 6.

This sequence joins TRBV5-5 and TRBJ2-3; no reliable D call. CDR1 and CDR2 from the germline V gene are SGHKS and YYEKEE (reference sequence). The CDR3 spans 13 residues. V was clipped by 0 bases and J by 6 bases, with 8 bases between them. The CDR3 DNA is TGTGCCAGCAGCTTGGCCGCGGAGGATACGCAGTATTTT. Its protein is CASSLAAEDTQYF.

This chain joins TRBV11-3 and TRBJ2-1, with D perhaps assigned TRBD1 or TRBD2 (5 bases each). The CDR3 contains 16 residues. Per germline, CDR1 SGHNT and CDR2 YENEEA. The V end lost 4 bases, the J end lost 0 bases, and 13 bases lay between the germline ends. The CDR3 nucleotides read TGTGCCAGCAGCTCTCGGGGCGCAAACTCCTACAATGAGCAGTTCTTC. Translated, it gives CASSSRGANSYNEQFF.

The chain recombines TRBV11-2 with TRBJ2-1, with D possibly matching TRBD1 (5 bases). The CDR3 runs to 14 residues. Trimming cost V 4 bases and J 9 bases, with 16 bases left between them. CDR1 and CDR2 (germline): SGHAT, FQNNGV. CDR3 protein: CASSSISGIGEQFF. Written as DNA, the CDR3 is TGTGCCAGCAGCTCCATATCAGGGATCGGTGAGCAGTTCTTC.

On this clonotype: This may come from a read error, since a much larger clone is one base off. The J gene is TRBJ2-1, the V gene TRBV6-1, with 10 bases matching TRBD2. J gave up 10 bases and V 6 bases, and 15 bases lay outside the gene matches. The length of the CDR3 is 16 residues. Per the germline V gene, CDR1 is MNHNS and CDR2 is SASEGT. Here the CDR3 reads CASRDGTTSGLNEQFF. The CDR3, as DNA: TGTGCCAGCAGGGATGGGACGACTAGCGGGCTGAACGAGCAGTTCTTC.

This clonotype was counted at least ten times. The CDR3 DNA follows: TGCGCCAGCAGCCAGATCCGGGACAGCTCCTACGAGCAGTACTTC. This translates into CASSQIRDSSYEQYF. The V and J genes are TRBV4-1 and TRBJ2-7, with 7 bases aligning to TRBD1. With 3 bases clipped from V and 0 bases from J, the junction kept 5 bases outside the gene matches. This CDR3 region has 15 residues. Germline CDR1 reads MGHRA; CDR2 reads YSYEKL.

V usage is TRBV19 and J usage is TRBJ1-5; D is ambiguous. The V gene's germline CDR1 is LNHDA and CDR2 SQIVND (reference sequence). This CDR3 has 13 amino acids. The ends were cut back, 8 bases at V and 4 bases at J, with 12 bases in the middle. The CDR3 nucleotides read TGTGCCAGTGCGCCCAGCGTGAATCAGCCCCAGCATTTT. Its translation is CASAPSVNQPQHF.

Ten or more counts support this clonotype. This chain links TRBV12-3 or TRBV12-4 with TRBJ2-3; D may correspond to TRBD1 or TRBD2 (5 bases each). The V gene lost 6 bases and the J gene lost 8 bases, with 12 bases spanning the gap. The CDR3 sequence is 12 residues long. The CDR3 sequence is CASSKGPGTQYF. CDR3 DNA: TGTGCCAGCAGCAAGGGACCGGGTACGCAGTATTTT.

This clonotype was counted only a few times. This sequence joins TRBV7-9 and TRBJ2-3, with 13 positions matching TRBD2. V lost 4 bases and J lost 4; bases outside the gene matches: 5. This CDR3 has 16 amino acids. CDR1 and CDR2 (germline): SEHNR, FQNEAQ (reference sequence). CDR3 loop: CASSWGLAGPADTQYF. The CDR3, as DNA: TGTGCCAGCAGCTGGGGACTAGCGGGGCCTGCAGATACGCAGTATTTT. Full variable domain (remainder filled in from reference TRBV7-9 and TRBJ2-3): DTGVSQNPRHKITKRGQNVTFRCDPISEHNRLYWYRQTLGQGPEFLTYFQNEAQLEKSRLLSDRFSAERPKGSFSTLEIQRTEQGDSAMYLCASSWGLAGPADTQYFGPGTRLTVL.

This chain joins TRBV20-1 and TRBJ2-5; no definite D call. The CDR3 spans 13 residues. Trimming removed 5 bases from V and 3 bases from J, with 13 bases in between. Germline values: CDR1 DFQATT, CDR2 SNEGSKA (reference sequence). The CDR3 nucleotides read TGCAGTGCTCCGGAGCCCTATGAAGAGACCCAGTACTTC. It is translated as CSAPEPYEETQYF.

This clonotype has a count of ten or more. The rearrangement links TRBV28 to TRBJ2-7; 7 bases match TRBD2. This CDR3 comprises 15 residues. Per germline, CDR1 MDHEN and CDR2 SYDVKM. Germline trimming cut 2 bases from V and 3 bases from J; bases unmatched to any gene: 7. CDR3 DNA: TGTGCCAGCAGTTTAAGCCGTGCGGGAGTCTACGAGCAGTACTTC. Residues: CASSLSRAGVYEQYF.

V and J are TRBV11-2 and TRBJ1-3; D is perhaps TRBD1 (6 bases). The CDR3 totals 16 residues. Germline CDR1 and CDR2: SGHAT and FQNNGV. Trimming pared 2 bases from V and 4 bases from J, leaving 15 bases between. The CDR3 nucleotides read TGTGCCAGCAGCTTATGGGGCCGCCAGGGGGGAAACACCATATATTTT. Amino acid sequence: CASSLWGRQGGNTIYF.

This clonotype was seen a few times. This chain joins TRBV10-3 and TRBJ1-2; D perhaps matches TRBD1 (5 bases). Trimming left V 9 bases short and J 5 bases short, with 19 bases between. Germline V CDR1 and CDR2: ENHRY, SYGVKD. The CDR3 consists of 14 residues. CDR3 sequence: CAIQAGTLLYGYTF. DNA for the CDR3: TGTGCCATACAGGCCGGGACCCTCCTTTATGGCTACACCTTC.

The chain is built from TRBV12-3 or TRBV12-4 and TRBJ2-5; 7 bases agree with TRBD1. The CDR3 sequence is 15 residues long. J was trimmed by 5 bases and V by 3 bases; bases with no gene match: 9. As DNA, the CDR3 is TGTGCCAGCAGTTTGGCAGGGGGACAGCGCGAGACCCAGTACTTC. This translates into CASSLAGGQRETQYF.

This clonotype has more than one count but fewer than ten. The chain is built from TRBV28 and TRBJ2-2, with TRBD1 identical over 10 bases. The CDR3 has 21 amino acids. The J segment lost 2 bases and the V segment lost 3 bases, leaving 18 bases of the junction unmatched. Germline assignment: CDR1 MDHEN and CDR2 SYDVKM. The CDR3: CASSFKFRPPGQGTNTGELFF. The DNA of the CDR3 is TGTGCCAGCAGTTTTAAGTTCCGCCCTCCGGGACAGGGGACCAACACCGGGGAGCTGTTTTTT.

This chain connects TRBV6-1 to TRBJ1-5, with D possibly being TRBD1 (5 bases). Trimming removed 1 base at V and 1 base at J, with 8 bases between. The CDR3 has 15 amino acids. The germline V gene has CDR1 MNHNS and CDR2 SASEGT. CDR3 bases: TGTGCCAGCAGTGAAGAGGCAGGGAGCAATCAGCCCCAGCATTTT. This encodes CASSEEAGSNQPQHF.

In this sample, this clonotype turned up many times. This chain links TRBV9 with TRBJ2-7, with 12 bases that match TRBD2. This CDR3 has 18 amino acids. Unmatched junction bases numbered 7, after V lost 0 bases and J lost 0 bases. In germline, CDR1 is SGDLS, CDR2 YYNGEE. CDR3 sequence: CASSVGSGLAGTSYEQYF. The DNA of the CDR3 is TGTGCCAGCAGCGTAGGCAGCGGACTAGCGGGAACCTCCTACGAGCAGTACTTC.